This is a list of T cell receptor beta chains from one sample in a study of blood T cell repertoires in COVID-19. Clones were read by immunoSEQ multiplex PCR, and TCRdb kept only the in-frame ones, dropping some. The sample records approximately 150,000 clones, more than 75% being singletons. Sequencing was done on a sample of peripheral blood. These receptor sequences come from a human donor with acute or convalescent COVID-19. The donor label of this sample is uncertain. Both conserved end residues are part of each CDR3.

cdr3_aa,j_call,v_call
CASSRDRGMNTEAFF,TRBJ1-1,TRBV6-5
CASSPSGGPQKGQPQHF,TRBJ1-5,TRBV16
CASSDCRGTGELFF,TRBJ2-2,TRBV21-1
CASKLRWREVNGYTF,TRBJ1-2,TRBV4-1
CASSGRDRGPYGYTF,TRBJ1-2,TRBV25-1
CASNYRGEHHHQPQHF,TRBJ1-5,TRBV19
CASRPSSGENTGELFF,TRBJ2-2,TRBV19
CASSALTGSNQPQHF,TRBJ1-5,TRBV2
CASSASRGSYEQYF,TRBJ2-7,TRBV7-3
CASSLEAGSNTGELFF,TRBJ2-2,TRBV11-2
CASNRGENYGYTF,TRBJ1-2,TRBV12-3/TRBV12-4
CASSLAGYGAKNIQYF,TRBJ2-4,TRBV13
CASSFRFTWDRKATLGYTF,TRBJ1-2,TRBV7-2
CATGQGLSGNTIYF,TRBJ1-3,TRBV19
CAISGQGLAYMNTEAFF,TRBJ1-1,TRBV10-3
CATSRARAATAGLGPLGRNTEAFF,TRBJ1-1,TRBV15
CASSPYRDRGTEAFF,TRBJ1-1,TRBV18
CASSPGQGIFIYF,TRBJ2-7,TRBV7-2
CSARQLAGAVF,TRBJ2-3,TRBV20-1
CASSLQGAGGYTF,TRBJ1-2,TRBV5-6
CAIRNSVSSYNSPLHF,TRBJ1-6,TRBV10-3
CASSEGQGAKNIQYF,TRBJ2-4,TRBV6-1
CASSSQGSEAFF,TRBJ1-1,TRBV5-1
CSASGGNGYTF,TRBJ1-2,TRBV20-1
CASSAMGQVGGNEQFF,TRBJ2-1,TRBV9
CASSSHEVPGVAFF,TRBJ1-1,TRBV6-2/TRBV6-3
CAISEPGGADYGYTF,TRBJ1-2,TRBV10-3
CASSQEWDRKKLFF,TRBJ1-4,TRBV4-1
CASSQRQTGGPNTGELFF,TRBJ2-2,TRBV4-1
CATSDGGQGDETQYF,TRBJ2-5,TRBV24-1